The clone carrying this TCR beta chain was seen ten or more times. Its antigen is still unknown. The CDR3 has 14 residues. V lost 8 bases and J lost 4, with 15 bases in between. The sample originates from a study of T-cell reconstitution after alpha-beta-depleted transplantation in children. Study conclusions and caveats: Several hundred rapidly expanded clones from non-depleted graft cells reportedly supplied alpha-beta T cells about two months post-transplant. Newly generated T cells supplied most T-cell counts and diversity one year post-transplant. Several patients had high TCRbeta diversity at day 60; it came from surviving recipient T cells and thymic progenitors.

Preparation of the TCRbeta library used unique molecular identifiers. TCRdb processed the PCR reads anew with MiXCR; each CDR3 protein has one entry. The sample shows about 300,000 distinct CDR3 sequences, over 9% of them seen only once. V and J are TRBV12-3 or TRBV12-4 and TRBJ1-5, with D perhaps TRBD1 (5 bases). The sequenced sample was PBMCs, obtained before TCRalphabeta/CD19-depleted stem cell transplant. This clonotype was obtained from a boy under two years old with acute myeloid leukemia, due to receive a stem cell transplant. CDR3 amino acids: CASSPRDANQPQHF. For the CDR3, the DNA is TGTGCCAGCTCTCCCAGGGACGCGAATCAGCCCCAGCATTTT.